This T cell receptor (beta chain) was observed in a study of response to subunit inactivated influenza vaccine. Whole-study results and caveats: Authors suggested each seasonal flu vaccination may recruit only limited numbers of new T cells.

V was clipped by 4 bases and J by 3 bases, with 12 bases between them. The germline V gene has CDR1 LGHNA and CDR2 YSLEER. The CDR3 runs 14 residues. This clonotype was counted only a few times. Its specificity is not known. TCRdb re-called the RT-PCR reads with MiXCR, one entry per CDR3 protein. This table has over 650,000 distinct CDR3 sequences, around 20% appearing once. The chain links TRBV4-3 to TRBJ1-2, with a tentative D call TRBD1 (5 bases). The sequencing used PBMCs from blood, collected more than 4 days after vaccination. This TCR was sampled from a man between 50 and 59 years old who received an inactivated influenza vaccine. As DNA, the CDR3 is TGCGCCAGCAGCCCGCGGGGCTTTTACTATGGCTACACCTTC. This codes for CASSPRGFYYGYTF.